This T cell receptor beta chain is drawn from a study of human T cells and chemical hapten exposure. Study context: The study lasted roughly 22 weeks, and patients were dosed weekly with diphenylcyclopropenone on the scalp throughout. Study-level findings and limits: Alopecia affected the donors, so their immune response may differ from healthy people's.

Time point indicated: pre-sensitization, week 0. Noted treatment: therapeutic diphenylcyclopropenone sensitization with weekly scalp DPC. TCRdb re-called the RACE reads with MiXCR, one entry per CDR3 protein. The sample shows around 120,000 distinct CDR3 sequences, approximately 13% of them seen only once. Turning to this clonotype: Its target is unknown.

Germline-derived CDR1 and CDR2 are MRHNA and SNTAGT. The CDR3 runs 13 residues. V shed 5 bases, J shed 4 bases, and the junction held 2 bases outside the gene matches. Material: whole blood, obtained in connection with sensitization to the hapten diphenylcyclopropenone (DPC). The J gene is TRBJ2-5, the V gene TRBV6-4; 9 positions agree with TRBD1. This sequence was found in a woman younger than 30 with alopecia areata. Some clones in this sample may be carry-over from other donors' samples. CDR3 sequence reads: CASSMDRGETQYF. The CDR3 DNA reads TGTGCCAGCAGTATGGACAGGGGAGAGACCCAGTACTTC.